This T cell receptor beta chain was recorded in a study of blood T cell repertoires in COVID-19. Original analysis: Cell counts per sample came from amplifying reference gene primers. Only in-frame clones appear in the TCRdb table, and some are missing; sequencing was by immunoSEQ multiplex PCR. That table is the source of V, J and clone size, and D and trimming were worked out from the DNA. The data show fewer than 350,000 clones, with about 89% seen just once and approximately 10% held by the top ten. Germline assignment: CDR1 SQVTM and CDR2 ANQGSEA. Trimming removed 7 bases at V and 1 base at J, with 13 bases between. The CDR3 is 13 amino acids.

This TCR was sampled from a man in his forties or fifties with active or convalescent COVID-19. The sequencing sample was made of peripheral blood. V is TRBV29-1 and J is TRBJ2-5; D is perhaps TRBD1 or TRBD2 (6 bases each). This chain's CDR3 is CSAGAGRQETQYF. The CDR3 DNA reads TGCAGCGCAGGGGCGGGGCGCCAAGAGACCCAGTACTTC.